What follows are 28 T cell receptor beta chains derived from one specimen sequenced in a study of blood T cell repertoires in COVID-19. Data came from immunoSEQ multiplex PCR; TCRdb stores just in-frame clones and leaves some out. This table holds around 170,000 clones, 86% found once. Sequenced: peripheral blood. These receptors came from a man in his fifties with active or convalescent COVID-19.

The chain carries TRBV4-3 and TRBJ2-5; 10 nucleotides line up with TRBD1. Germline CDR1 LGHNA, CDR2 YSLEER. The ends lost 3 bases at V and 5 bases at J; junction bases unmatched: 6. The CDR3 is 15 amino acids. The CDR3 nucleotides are TGCGCCAGCAGCCAGGAAAGACAGGGGGCTGAGACCCAGTACTTC. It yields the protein CASSQERQGAETQYF.

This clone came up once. CDR3 nucleotide sequence: TGCGCCAGCAGCTTGGGTTCGGGGTCTGGCACTGAAGCTTTCTTT. Translating gives CASSLGSGSGTEAFF. The V call is TRBV5-1, the J call TRBJ1-1; D unresolved. The length of the CDR3 is 15 residues. V was trimmed by 0 bases and J by 4 bases, leaving 13 bases between them. Per the germline V gene, CDR1 is SGHRS and CDR2 is YFSETQ.

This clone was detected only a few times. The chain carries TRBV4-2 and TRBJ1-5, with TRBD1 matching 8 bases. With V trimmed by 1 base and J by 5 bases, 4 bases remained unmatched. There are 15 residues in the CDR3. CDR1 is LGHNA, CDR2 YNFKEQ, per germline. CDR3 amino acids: CASSQGTGGHQPQHF. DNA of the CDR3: TGTGCCAGCAGCCAAGGCACAGGGGGTCATCAGCCCCAGCATTTT.

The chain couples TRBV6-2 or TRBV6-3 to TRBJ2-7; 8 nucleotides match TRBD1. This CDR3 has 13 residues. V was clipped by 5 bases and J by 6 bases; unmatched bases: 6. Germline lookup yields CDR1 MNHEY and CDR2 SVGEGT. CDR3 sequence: CASSHGQGSEQYF. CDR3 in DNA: TGTGCCAGCAGTCACGGACAGGGTAGCGAGCAGTACTTC.

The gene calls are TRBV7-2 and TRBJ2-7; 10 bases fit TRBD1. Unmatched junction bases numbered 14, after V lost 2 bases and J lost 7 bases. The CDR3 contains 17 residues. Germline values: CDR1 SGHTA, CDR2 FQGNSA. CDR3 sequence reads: CASSLLGQGDVLREQYF. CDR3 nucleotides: TGTGCCAGCAGCTTATTAGGACAGGGGGATGTATTGAGGGAGCAGTACTTC.

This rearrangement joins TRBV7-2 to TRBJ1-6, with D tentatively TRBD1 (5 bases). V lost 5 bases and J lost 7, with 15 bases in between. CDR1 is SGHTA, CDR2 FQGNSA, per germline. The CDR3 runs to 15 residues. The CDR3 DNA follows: TGTGCCAGCAGCATAACCAGGGATGGGAATTCACCCCTCCACTTT. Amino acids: CASSITRDGNSPLHF. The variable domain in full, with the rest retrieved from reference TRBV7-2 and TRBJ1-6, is GAGVSQSPSNKVTEKGKDVELRCDPISGHTALYWYRQSLGQGLEFLIYFQGNSAPDKSGLPSDRFSAERTGGSVSTLTIQRTQQEDSAVYLCASSITRDGNSPLHFGNGTRLTVT.

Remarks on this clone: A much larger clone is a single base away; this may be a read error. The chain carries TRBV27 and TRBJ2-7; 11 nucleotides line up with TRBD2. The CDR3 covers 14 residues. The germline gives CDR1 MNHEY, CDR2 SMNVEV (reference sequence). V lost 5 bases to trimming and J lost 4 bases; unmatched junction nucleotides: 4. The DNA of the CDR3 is TGTGCCAGCAGTCCCCGGACTAGCGGGTACGAGCAGTACTTC. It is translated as CASSPRTSGYEQYF.

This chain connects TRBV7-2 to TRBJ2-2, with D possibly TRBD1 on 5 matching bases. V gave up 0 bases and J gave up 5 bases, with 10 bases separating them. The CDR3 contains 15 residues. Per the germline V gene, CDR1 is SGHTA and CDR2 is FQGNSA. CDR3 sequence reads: CASSLARAGTGELFF. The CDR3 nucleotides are TGTGCCAGCAGCTTAGCCAGGGCTGGAACCGGGGAGCTGTTTTTT.

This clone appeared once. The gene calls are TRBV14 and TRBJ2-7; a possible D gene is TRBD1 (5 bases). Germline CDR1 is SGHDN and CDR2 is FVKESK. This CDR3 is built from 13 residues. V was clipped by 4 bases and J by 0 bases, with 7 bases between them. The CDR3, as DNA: TGTGCCAGCAGCCCGGACATCTCCTACGAGCAGTACTTC. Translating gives CASSPDISYEQYF.

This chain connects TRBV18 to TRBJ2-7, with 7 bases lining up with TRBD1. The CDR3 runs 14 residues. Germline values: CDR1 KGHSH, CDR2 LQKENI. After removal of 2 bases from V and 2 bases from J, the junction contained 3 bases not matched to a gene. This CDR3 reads CASSPRDSAYEQYF. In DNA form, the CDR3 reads TGTGCCAGCTCACCAAGGGACAGCGCCTACGAGCAGTACTTC.

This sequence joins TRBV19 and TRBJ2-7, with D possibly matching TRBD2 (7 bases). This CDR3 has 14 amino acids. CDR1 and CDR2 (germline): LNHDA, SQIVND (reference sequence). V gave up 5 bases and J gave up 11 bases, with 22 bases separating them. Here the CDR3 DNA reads TGTGCCAGTAGTCTCTCACCTCGGGGGGCAGAAAAGTACTTC. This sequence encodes CASSLSPRGAEKYF.

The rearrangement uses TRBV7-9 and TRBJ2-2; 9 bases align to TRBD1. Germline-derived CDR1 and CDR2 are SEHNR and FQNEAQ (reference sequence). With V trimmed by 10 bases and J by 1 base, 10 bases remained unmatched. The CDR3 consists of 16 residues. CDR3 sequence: CAMRGQGKLNTGELFF. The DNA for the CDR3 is TGTGCCATGAGAGGACAGGGGAAACTGAACACCGGGGAGCTGTTTTTT.

The CDR3, as DNA: TGTGCCAGCAGTCCCTCATGGGGGGAAACAGAGACCCAGTACTTC. It yields the protein CASSPSWGETETQYF. V is TRBV11-3 and J is TRBJ2-5; weak D call: TRBD2 (6 bases). There are 15 residues in the CDR3. CDR1 is SGHNT and CDR2 is YENEEA in the germline V gene. V was cut by 6 bases and J by 4 bases, with 18 bases left in between.

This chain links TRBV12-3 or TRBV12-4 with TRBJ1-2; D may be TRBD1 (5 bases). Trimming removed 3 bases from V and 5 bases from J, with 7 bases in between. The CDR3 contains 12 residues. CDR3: CASSLTVYGYTF. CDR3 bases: TGTGCCAGCAGTTTGACAGTATATGGCTACACCTTC.

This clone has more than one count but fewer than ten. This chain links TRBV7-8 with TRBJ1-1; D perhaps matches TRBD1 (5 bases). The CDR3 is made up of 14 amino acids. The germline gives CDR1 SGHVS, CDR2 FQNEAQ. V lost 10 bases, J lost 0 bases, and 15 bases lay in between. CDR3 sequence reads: CATKNGGMNTEAFF. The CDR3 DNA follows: TGTGCCACCAAAAACGGGGGTATGAACACTGAAGCTTTCTTT.

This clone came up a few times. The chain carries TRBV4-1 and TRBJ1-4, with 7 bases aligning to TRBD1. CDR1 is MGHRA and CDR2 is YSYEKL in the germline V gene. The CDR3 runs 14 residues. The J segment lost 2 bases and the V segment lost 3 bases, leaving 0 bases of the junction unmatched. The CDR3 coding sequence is TGCGCCAGCAGCCAGACAGGGACTAATGAAAAACTGTTTTTT. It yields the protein CASSQTGTNEKLFF.

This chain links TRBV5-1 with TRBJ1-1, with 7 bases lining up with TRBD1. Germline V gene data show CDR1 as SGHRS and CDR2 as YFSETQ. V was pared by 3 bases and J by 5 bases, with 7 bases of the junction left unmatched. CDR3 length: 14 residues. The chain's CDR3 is CASSSQGVGTEAFF. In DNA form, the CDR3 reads TGCGCCAGCAGCTCTCAGGGGGTTGGTACTGAAGCTTTCTTT.

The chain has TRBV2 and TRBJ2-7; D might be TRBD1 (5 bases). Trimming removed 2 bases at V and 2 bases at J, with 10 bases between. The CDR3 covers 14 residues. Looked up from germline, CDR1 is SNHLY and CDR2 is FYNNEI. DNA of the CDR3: TGTGCCAGCAGTGAACAGGGCCTTACCTACGAGCAGTACTTC. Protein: CASSEQGLTYEQYF.

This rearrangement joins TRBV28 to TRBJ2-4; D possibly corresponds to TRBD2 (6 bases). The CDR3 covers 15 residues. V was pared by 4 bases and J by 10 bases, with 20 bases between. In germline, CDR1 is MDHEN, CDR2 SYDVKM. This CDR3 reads CASSSPRGAASIQYF. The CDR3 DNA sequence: TGTGCCAGCAGTTCCCCCCGCGGGGCGGCCTCGATTCAGTACTTC.

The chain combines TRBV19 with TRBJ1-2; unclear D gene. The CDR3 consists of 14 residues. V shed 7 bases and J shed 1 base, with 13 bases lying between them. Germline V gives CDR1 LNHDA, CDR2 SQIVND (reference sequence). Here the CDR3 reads CASIPRGINYGYTF. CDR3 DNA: TGTGCCAGTATCCCTCGAGGGATTAACTATGGCTACACCTTC.

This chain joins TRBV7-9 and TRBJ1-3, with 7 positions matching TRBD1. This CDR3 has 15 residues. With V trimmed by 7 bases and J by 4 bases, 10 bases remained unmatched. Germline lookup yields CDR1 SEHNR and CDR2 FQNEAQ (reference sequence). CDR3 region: CASKLSTGIGNTIYF. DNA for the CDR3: TGTGCCAGCAAGCTTTCGACAGGGATAGGAAACACCATATATTTT.

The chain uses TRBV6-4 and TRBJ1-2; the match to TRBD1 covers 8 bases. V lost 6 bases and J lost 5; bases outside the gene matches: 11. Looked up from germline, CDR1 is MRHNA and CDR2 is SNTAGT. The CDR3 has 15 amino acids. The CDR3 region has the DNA TGTGCCAGCAGCCTGGAAGGACAGGGAGGTTATGGCTACACCTTC. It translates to CASSLEGQGGYGYTF.

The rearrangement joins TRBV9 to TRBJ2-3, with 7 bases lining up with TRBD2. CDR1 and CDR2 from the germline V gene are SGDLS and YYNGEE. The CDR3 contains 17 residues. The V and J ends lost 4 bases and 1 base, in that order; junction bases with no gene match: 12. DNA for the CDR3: TGTGCCAGCAGCCCGACGACAGCGGGGAGGGGCACAGATACGCAGTATTTT. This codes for CASSPTTAGRGTDTQYF.

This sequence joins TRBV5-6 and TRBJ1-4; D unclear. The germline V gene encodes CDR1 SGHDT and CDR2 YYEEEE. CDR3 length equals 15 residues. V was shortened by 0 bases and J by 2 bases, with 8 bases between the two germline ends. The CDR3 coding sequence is TGTGCCAGCAGCTTGGGCGGTGGTACTAATGAAAAACTGTTTTTT. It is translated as CASSLGGGTNEKLFF. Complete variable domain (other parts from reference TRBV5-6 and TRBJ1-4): DAGVTQSPTHLIKTRGQQVTLRCSPKSGHDTVSWYQQALGQGPQFIFQYYEEEERQRGNFPDRFSGHQFPNYSSELNVNALLLGDSALYLCASSLGGGTNEKLFFGSGTQLSVL.

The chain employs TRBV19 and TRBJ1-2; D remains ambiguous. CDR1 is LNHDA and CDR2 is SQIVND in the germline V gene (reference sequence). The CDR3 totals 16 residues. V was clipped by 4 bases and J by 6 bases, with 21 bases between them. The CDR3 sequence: CASSTTMTPEGNGYTF. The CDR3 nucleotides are TGTGCCAGTAGTACTACCATGACTCCCGAGGGAAATGGCTACACCTTC. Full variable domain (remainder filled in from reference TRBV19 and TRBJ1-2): DGGITQSPKYLFRKEGQNVTLSCEQNLNHDAMYWYRQDPGQGLRLIYYSQIVNDFQKGDIAEGYSVSREKKESFPLTVTSAQKNPTAFYLCASSTTMTPEGNGYTFGSGTRLTVV.

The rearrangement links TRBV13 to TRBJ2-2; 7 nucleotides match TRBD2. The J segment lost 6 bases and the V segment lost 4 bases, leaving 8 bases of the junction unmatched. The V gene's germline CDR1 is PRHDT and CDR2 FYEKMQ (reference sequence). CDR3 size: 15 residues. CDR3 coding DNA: TGTGCCAGCAGCTACTCCGGACTAGTTCCCGGGGAGCTGTTTTTT. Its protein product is CASSYSGLVPGELFF.

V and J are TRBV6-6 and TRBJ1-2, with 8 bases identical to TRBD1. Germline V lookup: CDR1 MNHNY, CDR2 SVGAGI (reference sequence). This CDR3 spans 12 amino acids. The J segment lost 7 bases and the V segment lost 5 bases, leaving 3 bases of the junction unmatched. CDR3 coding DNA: TGTGCCAGCAGTGGGACAGGTACTGGCTACACCTTC. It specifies CASSGTGTGYTF.

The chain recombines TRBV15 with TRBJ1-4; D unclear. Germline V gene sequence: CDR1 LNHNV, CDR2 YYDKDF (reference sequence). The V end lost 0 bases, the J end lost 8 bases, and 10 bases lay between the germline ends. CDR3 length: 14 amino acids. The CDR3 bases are TGTGCCACCAGCAGAGAACCGGGTAGGGAAAAACTGTTTTTT. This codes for CATSREPGREKLFF.